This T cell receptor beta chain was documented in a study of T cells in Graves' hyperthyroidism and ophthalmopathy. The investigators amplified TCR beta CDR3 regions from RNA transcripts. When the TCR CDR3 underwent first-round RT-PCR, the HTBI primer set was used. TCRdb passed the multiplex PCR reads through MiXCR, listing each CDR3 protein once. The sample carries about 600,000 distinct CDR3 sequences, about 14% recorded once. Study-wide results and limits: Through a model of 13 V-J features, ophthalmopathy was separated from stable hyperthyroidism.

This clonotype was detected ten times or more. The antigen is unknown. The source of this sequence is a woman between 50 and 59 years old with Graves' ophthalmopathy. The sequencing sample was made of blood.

The CDR3 is CASSRDRGPGQPQHF. For the CDR3, the DNA is TGTGCCAGCAGTCGGGACAGGGGGCCAGGTCAGCCCCAGCATTTT. The V and J genes are TRBV7-2 and TRBJ1-5; 12 nucleotides align to TRBD1. This CDR3 is built from 15 residues. Germline trimming cut 6 bases from V and 6 bases from J; bases unmatched to any gene: 6. From germline, CDR1 is SGHTA and CDR2 FQGNSA. Full variable domain (missing parts from reference TRBV7-2 and TRBJ1-5): GAGVSQSPSNKVTEKGKDVELRCDPISGHTALYWYRQSLGQGLEFLIYFQGNSAPDKSGLPSDRFSAERTGGSVSTLTIQRTQQEDSAVYLCASSRDRGPGQPQHFGDGTRLSIL.